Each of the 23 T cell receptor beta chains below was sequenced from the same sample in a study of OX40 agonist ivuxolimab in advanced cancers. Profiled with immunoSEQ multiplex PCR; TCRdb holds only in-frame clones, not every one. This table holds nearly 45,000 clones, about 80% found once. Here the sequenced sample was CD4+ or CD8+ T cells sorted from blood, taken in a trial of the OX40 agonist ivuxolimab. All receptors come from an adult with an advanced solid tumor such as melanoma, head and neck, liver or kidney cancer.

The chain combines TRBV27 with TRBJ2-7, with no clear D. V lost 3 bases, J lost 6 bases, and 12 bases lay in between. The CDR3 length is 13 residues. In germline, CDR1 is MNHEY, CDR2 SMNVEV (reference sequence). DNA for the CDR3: TGTGCCAGCAGTTTCCTTCAGGCGTCCGAGCAGTACTTC. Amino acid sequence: CASSFLQASEQYF.

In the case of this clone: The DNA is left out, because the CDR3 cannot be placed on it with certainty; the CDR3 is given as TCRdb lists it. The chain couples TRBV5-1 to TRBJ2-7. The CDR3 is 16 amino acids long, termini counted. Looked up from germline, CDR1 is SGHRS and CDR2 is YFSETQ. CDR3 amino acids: CASSFGAGAGVLEQYF.

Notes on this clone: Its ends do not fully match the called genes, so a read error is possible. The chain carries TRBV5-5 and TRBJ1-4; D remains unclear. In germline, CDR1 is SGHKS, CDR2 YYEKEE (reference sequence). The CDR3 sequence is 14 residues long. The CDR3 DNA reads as TGTGCCAGCAGCTTAAGGACGGATAATGAAAGACTGTTTTTT. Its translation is CASSLRTDNERLFF.

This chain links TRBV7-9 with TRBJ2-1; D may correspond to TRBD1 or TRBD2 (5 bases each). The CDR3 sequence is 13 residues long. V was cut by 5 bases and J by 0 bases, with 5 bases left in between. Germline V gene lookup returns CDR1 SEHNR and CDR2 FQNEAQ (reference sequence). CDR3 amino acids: CASSGGSYNEQFF. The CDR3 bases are TGTGCCAGCAGCGGGGGCTCCTACAATGAGCAGTTCTTC. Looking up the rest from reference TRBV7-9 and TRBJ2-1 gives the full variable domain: DTGVSQNPRHKITKRGQNVTFRCDPISEHNRLYWYRQTLGQGPEFLTYFQNEAQLEKSRLLSDRFSAERPKGSFSTLEIQRTEQGDSAMYLCASSGGSYNEQFFGPGTRLTVL.

As DNA, the CDR3 is TGTGCCAGCAGCGATAGCGGGAGAAGTACAGATACGCAGTATTTT. Its protein is CASSDSGRSTDTQYF. This chain connects TRBV7-2 to TRBJ2-3; 9 bases are shared with TRBD2. V lost 5 bases to trimming and J lost 3 bases; unmatched junction nucleotides: 6. The CDR3 totals 15 residues. Germline CDR1 and CDR2: SGHTA and FQGNSA. The whole variable domain, filled in from reference TRBV7-2 and TRBJ2-3, reads GAGVSQSPSNKVTEKGKDVELRCDPISGHTALYWYRQSLGQGLEFLIYFQGNSAPDKSGLPSDRFSAERTGGSVSTLTIQRTQQEDSAVYLCASSDSGRSTDTQYFGPGTRLTVL.

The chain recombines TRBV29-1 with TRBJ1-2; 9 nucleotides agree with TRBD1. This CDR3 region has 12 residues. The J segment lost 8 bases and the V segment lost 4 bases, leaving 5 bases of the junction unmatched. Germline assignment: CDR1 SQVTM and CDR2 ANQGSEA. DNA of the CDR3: TGCAGCGTTGCGGACAGGGGACACGGCTACACCTTC. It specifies CSVADRGHGYTF.

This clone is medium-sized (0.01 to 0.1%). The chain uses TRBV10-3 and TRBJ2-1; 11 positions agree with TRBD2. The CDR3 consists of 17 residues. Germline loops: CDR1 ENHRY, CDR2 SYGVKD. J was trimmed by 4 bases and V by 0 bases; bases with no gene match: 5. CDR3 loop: CAISESGGTSGYNEQFF. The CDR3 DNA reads TGTGCCATCAGTGAGTCCGGGGGGACTAGCGGTTACAATGAGCAGTTCTTC.

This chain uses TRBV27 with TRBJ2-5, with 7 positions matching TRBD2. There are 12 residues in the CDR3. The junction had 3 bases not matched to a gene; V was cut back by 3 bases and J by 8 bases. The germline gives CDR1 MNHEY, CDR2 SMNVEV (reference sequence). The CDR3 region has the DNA TGTGCCAGCAGTTTTGGGGGGGGAACCCAGTACTTC. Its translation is CASSFGGGTQYF.

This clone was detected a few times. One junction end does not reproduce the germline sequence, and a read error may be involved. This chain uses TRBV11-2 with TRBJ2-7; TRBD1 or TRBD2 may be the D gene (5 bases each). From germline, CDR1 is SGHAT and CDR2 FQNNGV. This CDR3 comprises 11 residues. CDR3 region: CASSLGEGSSF. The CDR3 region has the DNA TGTGCCAGCAGCTTAGGAGAGGGGTCTAGCTTC.

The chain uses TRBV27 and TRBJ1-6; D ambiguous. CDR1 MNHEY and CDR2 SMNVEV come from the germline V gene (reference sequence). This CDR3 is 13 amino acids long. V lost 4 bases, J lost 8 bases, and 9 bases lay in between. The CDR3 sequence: CASSSRLDSPLHF. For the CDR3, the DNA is TGTGCCAGCAGTTCCCGACTGGATTCACCCCTCCACTTT.

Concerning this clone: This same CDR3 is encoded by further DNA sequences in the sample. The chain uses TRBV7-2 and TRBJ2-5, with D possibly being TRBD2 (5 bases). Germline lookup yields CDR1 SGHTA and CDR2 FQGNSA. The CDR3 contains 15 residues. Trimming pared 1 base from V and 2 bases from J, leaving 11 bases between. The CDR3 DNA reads TGTGCCAGCAGCTTAGATGGCGGGCTTCAAGAGACCCAGTACTTC. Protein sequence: CASSLDGGLQETQYF.

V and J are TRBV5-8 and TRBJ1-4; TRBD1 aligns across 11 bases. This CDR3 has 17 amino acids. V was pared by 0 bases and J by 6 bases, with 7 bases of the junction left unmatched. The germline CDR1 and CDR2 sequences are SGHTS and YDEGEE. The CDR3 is CASSLGTGGRGDEKLFF. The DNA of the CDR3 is TGTGCCAGCAGCTTGGGGACAGGGGGCAGAGGCGATGAAAAACTGTTTTTT.

As DNA, the CDR3 is TGTGCCTGGAGGGGCCTAACAGGGGGCAAACTGTTTTTT. Its protein is CAWRGLTGGKLFF. The chain combines TRBV30 with TRBJ1-4, with TRBD1 matching 9 bases. The V gene's germline CDR1 is GTSNPN and CDR2 SVGIG (reference sequence). The CDR3 runs to 13 residues. V was clipped by 3 bases and J by 11 bases; unmatched bases: 7.

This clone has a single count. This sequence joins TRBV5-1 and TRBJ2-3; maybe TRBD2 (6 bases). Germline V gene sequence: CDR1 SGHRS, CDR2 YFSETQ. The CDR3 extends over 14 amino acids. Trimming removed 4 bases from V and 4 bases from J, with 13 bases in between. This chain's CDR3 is CASSDPGGPDTQYF. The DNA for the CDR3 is TGCGCCAGCAGCGACCCCGGGGGTCCAGATACGCAGTATTTT.

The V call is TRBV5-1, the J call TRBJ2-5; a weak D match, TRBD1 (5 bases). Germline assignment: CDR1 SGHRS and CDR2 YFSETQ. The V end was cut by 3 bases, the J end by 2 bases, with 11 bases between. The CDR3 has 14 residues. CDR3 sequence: CASSSQGDQETQYF. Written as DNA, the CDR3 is TGCGCCAGCAGCTCGCAGGGTGATCAAGAGACCCAGTACTTC. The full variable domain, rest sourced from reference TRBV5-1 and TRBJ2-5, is KAGVTQTPRYLIKTRGQQVTLSCSPISGHRSVSWYQQTPGQGLQFLFEYFSETQRNKGNFPGRFSGRQFSNSRSEMNVSTLELGDSALYLCASSSQGDQETQYFGPGTRLLVL.

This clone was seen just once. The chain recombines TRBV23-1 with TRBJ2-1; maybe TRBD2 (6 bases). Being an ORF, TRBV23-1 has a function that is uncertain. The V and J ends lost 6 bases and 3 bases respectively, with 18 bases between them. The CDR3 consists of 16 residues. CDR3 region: CASRPAGRPNYNEQFF. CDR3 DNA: TGCGCCAGCAGGCCCGCCGGGAGACCAAACTACAATGAGCAGTTCTTC.

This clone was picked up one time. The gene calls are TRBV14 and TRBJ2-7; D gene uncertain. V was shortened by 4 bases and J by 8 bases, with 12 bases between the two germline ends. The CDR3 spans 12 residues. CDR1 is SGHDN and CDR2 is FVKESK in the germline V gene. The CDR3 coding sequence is TGTGCCAGCAGCCCCGCGATAGATAAGCAGTACTTC. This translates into CASSPAIDKQYF.

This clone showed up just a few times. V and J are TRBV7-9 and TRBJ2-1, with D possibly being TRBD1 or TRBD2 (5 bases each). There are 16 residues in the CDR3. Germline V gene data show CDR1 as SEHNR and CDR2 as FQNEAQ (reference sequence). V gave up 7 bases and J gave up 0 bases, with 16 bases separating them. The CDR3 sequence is CASNDLRGGSYNEQFF. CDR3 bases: TGTGCCAGCAACGATCTGAGGGGTGGCTCCTACAATGAGCAGTTCTTC.

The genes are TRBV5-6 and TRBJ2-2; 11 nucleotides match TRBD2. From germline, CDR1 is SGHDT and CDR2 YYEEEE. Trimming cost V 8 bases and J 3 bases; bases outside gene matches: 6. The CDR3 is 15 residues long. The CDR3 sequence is CASTWTSGYTGELFF. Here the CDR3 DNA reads TGTGCCAGTACCTGGACTAGCGGGTACACCGGGGAGCTGTTTTTT.

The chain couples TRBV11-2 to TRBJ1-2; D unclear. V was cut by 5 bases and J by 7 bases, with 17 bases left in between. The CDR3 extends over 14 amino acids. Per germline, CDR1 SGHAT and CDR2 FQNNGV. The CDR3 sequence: CASSRGGVRLGYTF. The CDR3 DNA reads TGTGCCAGCAGCCGCGGCGGCGTTCGCCTTGGCTACACCTTC. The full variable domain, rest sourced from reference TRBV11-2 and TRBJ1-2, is EAGVAQSPRYKIIEKRQSVAFWCNPISGHATLYWYQQILGQGPKLLIQFQNNGVVDDSQLPKDRFSAERLKGVDSTLKIQPAKLEDSAVYLCASSRGGVRLGYTFGSGTRLTVV.

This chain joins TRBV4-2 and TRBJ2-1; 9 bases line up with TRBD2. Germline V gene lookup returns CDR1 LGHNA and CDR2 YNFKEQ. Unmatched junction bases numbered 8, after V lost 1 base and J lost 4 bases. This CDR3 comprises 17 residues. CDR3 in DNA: TGTGCCAGCAGCCAAGGCCAGACTAGCGGCACTTACAATGAGCAGTTCTTC. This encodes CASSQGQTSGTYNEQFF.

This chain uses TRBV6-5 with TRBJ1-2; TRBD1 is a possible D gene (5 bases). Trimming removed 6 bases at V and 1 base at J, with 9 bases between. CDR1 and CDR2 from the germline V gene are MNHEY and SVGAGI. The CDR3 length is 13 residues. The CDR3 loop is CASRRDSNYGYTF. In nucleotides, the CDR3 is TGTGCCAGCAGGCGCGACAGTAACTATGGCTACACCTTC.

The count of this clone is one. CDR3 DNA: TGTGCCAGCAGCTCCGCCGAGGGGGTGAGGAACACCATATATTTT. Its protein product is CASSSAEGVRNTIYF. The chain combines TRBV28 with TRBJ1-3; possible D gene TRBD1, 6 bases. Germline V gene lookup returns CDR1 MDHEN and CDR2 SYDVKM. This CDR3 region has 15 residues. V lost 6 bases to trimming and J lost 7 bases, with 19 bases between them.